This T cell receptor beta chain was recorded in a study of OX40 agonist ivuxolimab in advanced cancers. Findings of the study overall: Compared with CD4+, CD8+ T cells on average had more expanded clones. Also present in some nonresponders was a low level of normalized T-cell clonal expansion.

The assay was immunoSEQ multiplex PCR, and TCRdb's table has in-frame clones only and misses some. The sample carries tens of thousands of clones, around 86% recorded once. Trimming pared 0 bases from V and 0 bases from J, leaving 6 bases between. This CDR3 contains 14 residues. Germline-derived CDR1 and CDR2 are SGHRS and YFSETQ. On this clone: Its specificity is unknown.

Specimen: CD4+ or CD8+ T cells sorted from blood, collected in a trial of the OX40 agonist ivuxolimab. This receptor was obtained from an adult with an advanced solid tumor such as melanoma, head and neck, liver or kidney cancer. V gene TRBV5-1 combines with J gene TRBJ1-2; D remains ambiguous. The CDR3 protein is CASSLDGANYGYTF. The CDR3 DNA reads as TGCGCCAGCAGCTTGGACGGAGCTAACTATGGCTACACCTTC.